A selection of T cell receptor beta chains follows, all from one sample in a study of T cell repertoires in cytomegalovirus infection. TCRdb used MiXCR to reprocess the reads, holding one entry per CDR3 protein. This table has about 110,000 distinct CDR3 sequences, about 30% appearing once. No antigens are known for them. This sample comprised CD8+ T cells from cultured PBMCs, obtained from culture after CMV antigen stimulation. These TCRs come from a human donor in good health (CMV status not recorded). Some clones in this sample may be carry-over from other donors' samples. Each CDR3 is given with its conserved first and last residue. Fields, in order: J gene, V gene, clone size, D gene, CDR3 length, CDR3 protein, CDR3 DNA. D genes are given only for firm matches. Part of the rows lack a size; the others show once, few, many or a class for expanded clones.

j_gene: TRBJ2-7; v_gene: TRBV7-6; abundance: few; d_gene: NA; len: 14; CDR3aa: CASSSSELGNEQYF; CDR3nt: TGTGCCAGCAGCTCTTCGGAGCTGGGGAACGAGCAGTACTTC
j_gene: TRBJ1-1; v_gene: TRBV7-9; abundance: NA; d_gene: NA; len: 15; CDR3aa: CASSLGGVGYTEAFF; CDR3nt: TGTGCCAGCAGCTTAGGAGGGGTAGGGTACACTGAAGCTTTCTTT
j_gene: TRBJ1-4; v_gene: TRBV4-2; abundance: NA; d_gene: NA; len: 17; CDR3aa: CASSQDPAGTTNEKLFF; CDR3nt: TGTGCCAGCAGCCAAGACCCGGCAGGAACAACTAATGAAAAACTGTTTTTT
j_gene: TRBJ2-5; v_gene: TRBV4-2; abundance: few; d_gene: NA; len: 15; CDR3aa: CASSPVYRTQETQYF; CDR3nt: TGTGCCAGCAGCCCAGTTTACAGGACCCAAGAGACCCAGTACTTC
j_gene: TRBJ1-2; v_gene: TRBV5-1; abundance: NA; d_gene: NA; len: 15; CDR3aa: CASRLPGGWRSGYTF; CDR3nt: TGCGCCAGCAGACTACCTGGGGGGTGGCGTAGTGGCTACACCTTC
j_gene: TRBJ2-7; v_gene: TRBV28; abundance: many; d_gene: NA; len: 15; CDR3aa: CASSYLQGSPYEQYF; CDR3nt: TGTGCCAGCAGTTACCTACAGGGTTCCCCCTACGAGCAGTACTTC
j_gene: TRBJ2-7; v_gene: TRBV7-3; abundance: many; d_gene: NA; len: 14; CDR3aa: CASGEGGTSYEQYF; CDR3nt: TGTGCCAGCGGGGAAGGAGGGACGTCCTACGAGCAGTACTTC
j_gene: TRBJ2-5; v_gene: TRBV9; abundance: NA; d_gene: NA; len: 14; CDR3aa: CASSLQGGQETQYF; CDR3nt: TGTGCCAGCAGCTTACAGGGTGGGCAAGAGACCCAGTACTTC
j_gene: TRBJ2-7; v_gene: TRBV2; abundance: NA; d_gene: TRBD1; len: 14; CDR3aa: CASSRTGVNYEQYF; CDR3nt: TGTGCCAGCAGCCGGACAGGGGTTAATTACGAGCAGTACTTC
j_gene: TRBJ1-2; v_gene: TRBV4-2; abundance: NA; d_gene: NA; len: 15; CDR3aa: CASSHVSGTTYGYTF; CDR3nt: TGTGCCAGCAGTCATGTGTCCGGGACAACTTATGGCTACACCTTC
j_gene: TRBJ1-1; v_gene: TRBV3-1; abundance: NA; d_gene: NA; len: 18; CDR3aa: CASSRFGHLQGMNTEAFF; CDR3nt: TGTGCCAGCAGCCGATTTGGACACCTCCAGGGTATGAACACTGAAGCTTTCTTT
j_gene: TRBJ2-2; v_gene: TRBV5-1; abundance: NA; d_gene: NA; len: 14; CDR3aa: CASSWSGNTGELFF; CDR3nt: TGCGCCAGCAGCTGGAGCGGGAACACCGGGGAGCTGTTTTTT
j_gene: TRBJ2-7; v_gene: TRBV27; abundance: few; d_gene: TRBD1; len: 16; CDR3aa: CASSLSDGDRGYEQYF; CDR3nt: TGTGCCAGCAGTTTATCTGACGGGGACAGGGGCTACGAGCAGTACTTC
j_gene: TRBJ1-2; v_gene: TRBV12-3/TRBV12-4; abundance: NA; d_gene: TRBD1; len: 11; CDR3aa: CASTLTGEVTF; CDR3nt: TGTGCCAGCACCCTAACAGGGGAGGTCACCTTC
j_gene: TRBJ2-2; v_gene: TRBV24-1; abundance: NA; d_gene: NA; len: 13; CDR3aa: CATSDSEAGELFF; CDR3nt: TGTGCCACCAGTGATTCGGAGGCCGGGGAGCTGTTTTTT
j_gene: TRBJ2-6; v_gene: TRBV11-2; abundance: NA; d_gene: NA; len: 15; CDR3aa: CASSLQFAGANVLTF; CDR3nt: TGTGCCAGCAGCTTACAGTTTGCTGGGGCCAACGTCCTGACTTTC
j_gene: TRBJ2-1; v_gene: TRBV10-3; abundance: NA; d_gene: NA; len: 15; CDR3aa: CAISERFQGYNEQFF; CDR3nt: TGTGCCATCAGTGAGAGATTTCAGGGGTACAATGAGCAGTTCTTC
j_gene: TRBJ2-7; v_gene: TRBV12-3/TRBV12-4; abundance: NA; d_gene: NA; len: 15; CDR3aa: CASSLAQGEAYEQYF; CDR3nt: TGTGCCAGCAGTTTAGCGCAGGGAGAAGCCTACGAGCAGTACTTC
j_gene: TRBJ2-3; v_gene: TRBV7-6; abundance: NA; d_gene: TRBD1; len: 15; CDR3aa: CASSSGMGTADTQYF; CDR3nt: TGTGCCAGCAGCTCGGGGATGGGGACAGCAGATACGCAGTATTTT
j_gene: TRBJ1-1; v_gene: TRBV11-1; abundance: NA; d_gene: NA; len: 14; CDR3aa: CASSLYRGNTEAFF; CDR3nt: TGTGCCAGCAGCTTGTATCGGGGAAACACTGAAGCTTTCTTT